This T cell receptor (beta chain) came from a study of cytomegalovirus exposure and HLA in healthy donors (dated by TCRdb to about 2017). For the study in its entirety: An earlier analysis of approximately 640 of the donors reported about 250 Gb of sequence data and around 110 million unique TCR beta sequences from about 179 million T cells. The later analysis used no new phenotypic data to find candidate immune exposures, relying instead on TCR beta sequences and their occurrence across donors. The aim of the study was to test whether cataloging public T cell receptors could identify signatures of past pathogen exposure. Across 300 to 500 genotyped donors of the cohort, an average of about 220,000 unique TCR beta nucleotide sequences per donor were sequenced, and about a sixth of those sequences were non-productive. In a later analysis, previously published TCR beta repertoires from 666 donors were re-analyzed and high-resolution HLA genotyping was added so that TCR occurrence patterns could be studied. An early release that covered several hundred HLA-typed donors contained around 330 gigabases of sequencing data and 75 million to 100 million unique TCR sequences. HLA typing covered class I and class II loci at four-digit resolution. All discovery cohort repertoires had been generated on a single sequencing platform. In a later genetic analysis, genome-wide SNP genotypes for about three fifths of the roughly 670 donors were used, and that subset was treated as a discovery cohort. An earlier analysis of 500 to 650 of the donors applied high-throughput TCR beta sequencing to assess whether each TCR beta V gene segment acted as functional or pseudogenic. Four or five DR-DQ haplotypes were handled as single units for association and clustering because linkage in the cohort was strong. The number of typed donors differed by locus: about 620-630 for A, B, C, DRB1 and DQB1; about 520 for DQA1; approximately 600 for DPA1; and 400 to 480 for DPB1. The genetic ancestry cluster associated with self-reported Caucasian donors included about four fifths of the approximately 400 genotyped donors. High-throughput TCR immunosequencing, statistical association of individual TCRs with disease status, and machine learning were combined to predict cytomegalovirus infection status. Along with the approximately 650-subject first cohort, a separate validation cohort of more than 90 different subjects was used. Donor age, sex, ethnicity and CMV serostatus were compiled together with the repertoire data. Using immunosequencing, the study profiled T cell repertoires from 666 subjects and related those repertoires to cytomegalovirus serostatus.

Libraries came from the immunoSEQ multiplex PCR assay. A mixture of 60 forward primers for TCR Vbeta segments and 13 reverse primers for TCR Jbeta segments was used in the multiplex PCR. Amplification of the CDR3 region of rearranged TCR beta genes was performed with a multiplex PCR assay on genomic DNA. The amplified TCR beta libraries were sequenced on the Illumina HiSeq System as 87-base-pair reads. As for the original processing: A later analysis counted about 80 million unique TCR beta chains across the 550 to 750 repertoires, and roughly 10 million of these chains were shared by at least two donors. A nearest-neighbor algorithm error-corrected the raw reads and collapsed the reads into unique sequences, merging closely related sequences to remove PCR and sequencing errors. To assign V, D and J gene segments, CDR3 sequences were aligned to IMGT reference sequences. For a sequence to be retained, a match of at least six nucleotides was required to both a V gene segment and a J gene segment. A rearrangement was called productive if the CDR3 had no stop codons and remained in frame with V and J, and every other rearrangement was called non-productive. Following IMGT convention, CDR3 was defined as the stretch from the second conserved V-encoded cysteine up to the conserved J-encoded phenylalanine. The earlier analysis of approximately 590 of the donors excluded any sequence lacking an unambiguous match to a single V gene segment. An earlier analysis of a few hundred of the donors called V segments functional above 56.7% productive rearrangements and segregating when the between-donor standard deviation exceeded 5%. To diagnose cytomegalovirus status from the catalog of TCR beta chain sequences, a statistical classification framework was built. In a later analysis, V and J genes were assigned by comparing TCR nucleotide sequences against IMGT/GENE-DB human TR gene sequences. A later analysis assigned CDR3 sequences and most-parsimonious VDJ recombination scenarios with the TCRdist pipeline. In a later analysis, each TCR beta chain was defined by its CDR3 amino acid sequence together with its V-gene family, and reads without a unique V-gene family were excluded. A later analysis removed several hundred highly shared, low-generation-probability nucleotide sequences to deal with suspected cross-contamination and a sequencing artifact. In a later analysis, a clonal expansion index was calculated for each public chain from normalized within-repertoire ranks of inferred template counts. Generation probabilities in a later analysis came from a VDJ recombination model fitted to out-of-frame rearrangements, and those results were checked against IGoR. In a later analysis, hypergeometric tests were used to score TCR-TCR, TCR-HLA and TCR-CMV co-occurrence, with a repertoire-size bias correction applied to TCR pairs. In a later analysis, false discovery rates were estimated by permuting HLA or CMV assignments 20 times. In a later analysis, co-occurring TCRs were grouped using DBSCAN, and TCRdist sequence similarity was added for clustering within HLA-allele-positive subsets. Co-occurrence clustering excluded repertoires with fewer than 30,000 or more than 120,000 public chains, plus five with anomalous nucleotide sharing. Held by TCRdb, this immuneACCESS table contains in-frame sequences only and omits some clones. Under half of the omission traces to an unresolved V gene where checked; the cause of the rest is unknown. The DNA was the basis for D and trimming; V, J and clone size are from that table. The sample table shows about 180,000 clones, and under 80% are seen once. Roughly 2.5% of the sample comes from the top ten.

In total, just over 650 healthy bone marrow donors made up the cohort. At the time of sampling, all cohort members were nominally healthy, though unrecorded immune exposures were likely present. The donor tested CMV seropositive, placing the donor among the 289 seropositive members of the cohort. Every donor gave a peripheral blood sample, and the peripheral blood mononuclear cells from that sample were used for TCR beta sequencing. The Qiagen DNeasy Blood Extraction Kit was used to extract genomic DNA from the blood cell samples. Unmatched junction bases come to 7, with V trimmed by 6 bases and J by 5 bases. CDR1 and CDR2 are read off the germline V gene (reference sequence) as MNHEY and SMNVEV. There are 15 amino acids in the CDR3, from cysteine to phenylalanine inclusive. Of the read, only the CDR3 DNA is kept; its 45 bases are in frame from base 1. Overall results and qualifications from the work: Roughly uniform sequencing depth across donors was assumed in presence/absence analyses, although this assumption may not hold. A later analysis reported that several top co-occurrence clusters appeared linked to parvovirus B19, influenza, CMV and Epstein-Barr virus. Some IMGT-functional V segments, including TRBV6-2 and TRBV6-3, could not be told apart with the 87-base-pair reads, so those segments were excluded. The classifier was reported to diagnose cytomegalovirus status with high specificity and sensitivity in both the original and validation cohorts. The earlier analysis of 587 of the donors excluded around 17 rarely observed V segments, including chromosome 9 orphons, because counts were too low. Most CMV-associated TCR beta chains appeared to be HLA-restricted in a later analysis, and the HLA associations seemed to be driven largely by CMV exposure. Correlated functional status among segregating V segments might be attributable to linkage disequilibrium, but an unknown experimental factor could not be ruled out. Because HLA typing was missing for some donors at each locus, association tests included only the typed subset. A further reported finding was that TCR beta sequences accurately predicted the HLA-A and HLA-B alleles for most subjects in the first cohort. In vitro tests confirmed that a few of the cytomegalovirus-associated TCR beta chains recognize cytomegalovirus antigens. The study gave a list of under 200 TCR beta chains associated with cytomegalovirus. According to a later genetic analysis, donors in an Asian-associated ancestry cluster had fewer N-insertions in productive TCRs than the approximately 690-donor mean. In this cohort, only TCR beta chains were sequenced, and detectable features were limited by the absence of alpha or paired-chain data. In a later analysis, TCR association rates were found to vary across HLA loci, with the most associated TCRs seen for DRB1 alleles and the fewest for HLA-C alleles. V-gene and J-gene trimming of TCR beta chains was associated with a missense DCLRE1C variant in a later genetic analysis, and the association was replicated in an independent cohort. For the cohort, immune exposure information was limited to CMV serostatus. A cluster of highly shared sequence variants was judged likely to be a technical artifact of the sequencing pipeline. In a later analysis, around 17,000 TCR beta sequences were associated with specific HLA alleles at a false discovery rate of 0.05. In an earlier analysis of some 500 of the donors, most TCR beta V segments appeared in productive rearrangements about 87% or about 30% of the time, broadly matching IMGT annotations. In a later analysis, HLA-associated TCR beta chains showed more clonal expansion and lower generation probabilities than non-associated chains that were equally common. Most TCR sequences were observed very rarely across donors, whereas some public TCRs were present in many individuals. It was suggested by the authors that the approach could potentially be generalized to other disease states and immunological phenotypes. When HLA alleles, especially DR and DQ, strongly co-occurred, TCR associations were difficult to assign to individual alleles.

This clone was seen a handful of times. Its cognate antigen has yet to be identified. No much larger clone is present one base from it, and per-base qualities are unavailable. Sequenced sample: PBMCs. The clonotype was recovered from a woman aged 25-40 years in good health and CMV-seropositive. The chain was built from TRBV27 and TRBJ1-4; 9 junctional bases match TRBD1. The CDR3 region: CASSTDRGTNEKLFF. The sequence in DNA is TGTGCCAGCAGCACAGACAGGGGGACGAATGAAAAACTGTTTTTT.